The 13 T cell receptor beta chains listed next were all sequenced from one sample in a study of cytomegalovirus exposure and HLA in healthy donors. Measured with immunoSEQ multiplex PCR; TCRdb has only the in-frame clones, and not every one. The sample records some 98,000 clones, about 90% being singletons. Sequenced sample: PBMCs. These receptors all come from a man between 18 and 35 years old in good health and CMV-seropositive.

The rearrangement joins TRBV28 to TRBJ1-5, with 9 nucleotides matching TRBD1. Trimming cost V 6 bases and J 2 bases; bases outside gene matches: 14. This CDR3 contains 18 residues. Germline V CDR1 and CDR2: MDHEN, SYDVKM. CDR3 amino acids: CASRGTGSYVLGNQPQHF. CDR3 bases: TGTGCCAGCAGAGGGACAGGGTCATATGTTTTGGGCAATCAGCCCCAGCATTTT.

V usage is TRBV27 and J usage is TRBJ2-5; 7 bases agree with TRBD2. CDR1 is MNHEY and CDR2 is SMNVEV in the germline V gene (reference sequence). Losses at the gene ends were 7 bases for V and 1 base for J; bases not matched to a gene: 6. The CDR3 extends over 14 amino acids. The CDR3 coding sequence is TGTGCCAGCATGAGCGGGATCCCCCAAGAGACCCAGTACTTC. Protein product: CASMSGIPQETQYF.

CDR3 region: CASSEALTDYGTGDTEAFF. CDR3 sequence (DNA): TGTGCCAGCAGTGAAGCCCTAACCGACTACGGGACAGGGGACACTGAAGCTTTCTTT. The rearrangement uses TRBV6-1 and TRBJ1-1; TRBD1 aligns across 10 bases. This CDR3 comprises 19 residues. Germline CDR1 is MNHNS and CDR2 is SASEGT. J was trimmed by 3 bases and V by 0 bases; bases with no gene match: 13.

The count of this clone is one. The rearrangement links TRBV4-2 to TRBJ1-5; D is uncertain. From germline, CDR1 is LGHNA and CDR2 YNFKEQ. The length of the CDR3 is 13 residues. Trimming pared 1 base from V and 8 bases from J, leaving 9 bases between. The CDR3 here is CASSQVVGEPQHF. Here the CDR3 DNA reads TGTGCCAGCAGCCAAGTAGTCGGAGAGCCCCAGCATTTT.

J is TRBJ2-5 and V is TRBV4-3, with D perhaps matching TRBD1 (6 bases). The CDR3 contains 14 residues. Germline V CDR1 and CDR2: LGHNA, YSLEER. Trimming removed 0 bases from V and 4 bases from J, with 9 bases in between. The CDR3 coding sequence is TGCGCCAGCAGCCAAGAGGGCAGGGGAGAGACCCAGTACTTC. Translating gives CASSQEGRGETQYF.

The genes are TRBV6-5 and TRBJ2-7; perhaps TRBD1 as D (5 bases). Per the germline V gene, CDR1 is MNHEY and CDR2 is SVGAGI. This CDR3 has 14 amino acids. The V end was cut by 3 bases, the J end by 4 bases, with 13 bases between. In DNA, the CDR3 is TGTGCCAGCAGTTATTCAGGGAACGTATACGAGCAGTACTTC. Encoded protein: CASSYSGNVYEQYF.

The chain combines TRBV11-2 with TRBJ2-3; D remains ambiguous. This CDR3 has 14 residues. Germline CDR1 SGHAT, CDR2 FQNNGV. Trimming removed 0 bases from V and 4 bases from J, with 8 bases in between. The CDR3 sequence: CASSLDYGSDTQYF. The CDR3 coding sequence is TGTGCCAGCAGCTTAGATTACGGGTCAGATACGCAGTATTTT.

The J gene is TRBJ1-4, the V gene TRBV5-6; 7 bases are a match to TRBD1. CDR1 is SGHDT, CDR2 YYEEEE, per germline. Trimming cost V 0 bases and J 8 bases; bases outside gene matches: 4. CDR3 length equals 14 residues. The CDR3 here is CASSLVGQVEKLFF. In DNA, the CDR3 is TGTGCCAGCAGCTTGGTAGGACAGGTAGAAAAACTGTTTTTT.

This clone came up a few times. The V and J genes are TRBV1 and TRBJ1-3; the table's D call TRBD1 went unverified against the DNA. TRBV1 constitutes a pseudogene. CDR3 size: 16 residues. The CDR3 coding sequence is TGCACCAGCAGCCAAGAGCACAGCTACTCTGGAAACACCATATATTTT. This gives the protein CTSSQEHSYSGNTIYF.

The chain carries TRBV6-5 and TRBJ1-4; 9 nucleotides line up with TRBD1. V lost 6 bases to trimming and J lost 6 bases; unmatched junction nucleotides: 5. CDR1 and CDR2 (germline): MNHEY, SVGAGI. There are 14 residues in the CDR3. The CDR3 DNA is TGTGCCAGCAGAGCGGGACAGGGAGATGAAAAACTGTTTTTT. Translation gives CASRAGQGDEKLFF.

The CDR3 DNA sequence: TGTGCCAGCAGTTCGTTGGACAGGCGCGGGGAAAAACTGTTTTTT. Translating it yields CASSSLDRRGEKLFF. The chain is built from TRBV28 and TRBJ1-4; TRBD1 agrees at 7 bases. Germline CDR1 and CDR2: MDHEN and SYDVKM. V shed 4 bases and J 8 bases; nucleotides not matched to a gene: 10. The CDR3 consists of 15 residues.

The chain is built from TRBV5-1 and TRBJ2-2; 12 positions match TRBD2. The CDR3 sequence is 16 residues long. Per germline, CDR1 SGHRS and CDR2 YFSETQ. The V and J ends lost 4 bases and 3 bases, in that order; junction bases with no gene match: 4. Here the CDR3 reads CASSSLAGGDTGELFF. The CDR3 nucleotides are TGCGCCAGCAGCAGCCTAGCGGGAGGGGACACCGGGGAGCTGTTTTTT.

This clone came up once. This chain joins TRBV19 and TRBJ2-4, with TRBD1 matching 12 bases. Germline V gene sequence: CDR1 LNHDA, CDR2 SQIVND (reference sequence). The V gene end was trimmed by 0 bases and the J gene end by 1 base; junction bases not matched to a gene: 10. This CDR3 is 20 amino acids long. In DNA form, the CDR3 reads TGTGCCAGTAGTATAGATTTGGGGGGACAGGGGGCGAGGGCCAAAAACATTCAGTACTTC. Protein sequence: CASSIDLGGQGARAKNIQYF. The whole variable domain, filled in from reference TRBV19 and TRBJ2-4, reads DGGITQSPKYLFRKEGQNVTLSCEQNLNHDAMYWYRQDPGQGLRLIYYSQIVNDFQKGDIAEGYSVSREKKESFPLTVTSAQKNPTAFYLCASSIDLGGQGARAKNIQYFGAGTRLSVL.